This entry lists 18 T cell receptor beta chains sequenced from one sample in a study of type 1 regulatory T cells. TCRdb reanalysed the reads using MiXCR and keeps one entry per CDR3 protein. The sample carries some 100,000 distinct CDR3 sequences, 25% to 40% recorded once. The sequenced sample was CD4+ T cells, either the whole sample or a sorted fraction (not recorded which). These TCRs come from a human donor in good health.

The V and J genes are TRBV18 and TRBJ2-3; D gene unclear. V was shortened by 2 bases and J by 5 bases, with 17 bases between the two germline ends. The CDR3 has 16 residues. The germline gives CDR1 KGHSH, CDR2 LQKENI. The CDR3 DNA is TGTGCCAGCTCACCATCGATACCAAAGTTGGAAGATACGCAGTATTTT. It specifies CASSPSIPKLEDTQYF.

This clonotype was detected a few times. This chain connects TRBV5-1 to TRBJ2-5; 7 bases are a match to TRBD2. In germline, CDR1 is SGHRS, CDR2 YFSETQ. Trimming cost V 5 bases and J 3 bases; bases outside gene matches: 4. The CDR3 extends over 13 amino acids. CDR3 amino acids: CASSFLAEETQYF. DNA for the CDR3: TGCGCCAGCAGTTTTCTAGCGGAAGAGACCCAGTACTTC.

V is TRBV28 and J is TRBJ2-5, with 9 bases fitting TRBD1. CDR1 is MDHEN, CDR2 SYDVKM, per germline. The CDR3 totals 14 residues. V shed 8 bases and J 0 bases; nucleotides not matched to a gene: 4. The CDR3 sequence: CASRQGGNQETQYF. CDR3 sequence (DNA): TGTGCCAGCCGACAGGGGGGGAACCAAGAGACCCAGTACTTC.

The chain recombines TRBV5-1 with TRBJ2-5; TRBD2 is a possible D gene (5 bases). Per the germline V gene, CDR1 is SGHRS and CDR2 is YFSETQ. This CDR3 is built from 14 residues. The V end was cut by 4 bases, the J end by 2 bases, with 12 bases between. As DNA, the CDR3 is TGCGCCAGCAGCCCGGCCGAGCGGCAAGAGACCCAGTACTTC. Protein: CASSPAERQETQYF.

The sample holds a few counts of this clonotype. The rearrangement joins TRBV19 to TRBJ1-5, with D perhaps TRBD1 (6 bases). Trimming stripped 3 bases from V and 1 base from J, with 10 bases between. CDR3 size: 15 residues. Germline CDR1 reads LNHDA; CDR2 reads SQIVND (reference sequence). The CDR3 protein is CASSMGGQSNQPQHF. The CDR3 coding sequence is TGTGCCAGTAGTATGGGGGGCCAGAGCAATCAGCCCCAGCATTTT.

This rearrangement joins TRBV28 to TRBJ2-1, with D possibly being TRBD2 (6 bases). The germline V gene has CDR1 MDHEN and CDR2 SYDVKM. Trimming removed 6 bases at V and 0 bases at J, with 12 bases between. The CDR3 spans 15 residues. Here the CDR3 DNA reads TGTGCCAGCAGGGGAGTCGGGAGCTCCTACAATGAGCAGTTCTTC. Protein product: CASRGVGSSYNEQFF.

J is TRBJ2-5 and V is TRBV7-7, with TRBD1 matching over 8 bases. V gave up 3 bases and J gave up 6 bases; unmatched junction bases: 12. Per germline, CDR1 SSHAT and CDR2 FNYEAQ (reference sequence). The CDR3 covers 16 residues. The CDR3 here is CASSFGYKAGGKTQYF. In nucleotides, the CDR3 is TGTGCCAGCAGCTTTGGGTACAAGGCAGGGGGCAAGACCCAGTACTTC.

A few counts support this clonotype. This rearrangement joins TRBV20-1 to TRBJ2-2; weak D call: TRBD2 (6 bases). Germline CDR1 is DFQATT and CDR2 is SNEGSKA (reference sequence). This CDR3 comprises 16 residues. Trimming removed 3 bases from V and 3 bases from J, with 17 bases in between. CDR3 protein: CSARSNRGTYTGELFF. CDR3 in DNA: TGCAGTGCTAGGTCTAACCGGGGGACTTACACCGGGGAGCTGTTTTTT.

This clonotype has more than one count but fewer than ten. This chain links TRBV4-2 with TRBJ1-4; D not resolved. The CDR3 runs to 15 residues. Germline V gene lookup returns CDR1 LGHNA and CDR2 YNFKEQ. V was cut by 0 bases and J by 5 bases, with 10 bases left in between. The DNA of the CDR3 is TGTGCCAGCAGCCAAGAGATAAGGAGAAATGAAAAACTGTTTTTT. Amino acid sequence: CASSQEIRRNEKLFF.

This rearrangement joins TRBV20-1 to TRBJ2-2; D unclear. This CDR3 region has 15 residues. The germline V gene encodes CDR1 DFQATT and CDR2 SNEGSKA (reference sequence). Trimming took 1 base from V and 3 from J, leaving 12 bases between them. The CDR3 is CSARGSRNYTGELFF. CDR3 coding DNA: TGCAGTGCTAGAGGTAGCAGGAATTACACCGGGGAGCTGTTTTTT.

This sequence joins TRBV29-1 and TRBJ2-5; D remains ambiguous. CDR1 is SQVTM, CDR2 ANQGSEA, per germline. V was cut by 2 bases and J by 1 base, with 11 bases left in between. This CDR3 has 14 amino acids. The CDR3 coding sequence is TGCAGCGTTGAATATTCAGGCGTCCAAGAGACCCAGTACTTC. This sequence encodes CSVEYSGVQETQYF.

V and J are TRBV7-6 and TRBJ2-3; TRBD2 matches at 11 bases. The V gene end was trimmed by 5 bases and the J gene end by 6 bases; junction bases not matched to a gene: 7. The CDR3 extends over 15 amino acids. CDR1 SGHVS and CDR2 FNYEAQ come from the germline V gene. DNA for the CDR3: TGTGCCAGCAGCCCCGGGACTAGCGGCTCCGATACGCAGTATTTT. This translates into CASSPGTSGSDTQYF.

The chain links TRBV7-2 to TRBJ1-1, with 7 bases identical to TRBD1. CDR1 is SGHTA, CDR2 FQGNSA, per germline. This CDR3 comprises 14 residues. After removal of 1 base from V and 11 bases from J, the junction contained 10 bases not matched to a gene. For the CDR3, the DNA is TGTGCCAGCAGCTTAGACGGGGTCGACAGGGACGCTTTCTTT. Translation: CASSLDGVDRDAFF. Complete variable domain (other parts from reference TRBV7-2 and TRBJ1-1): GAGVSQSPSNKVTEKGKDVELRCDPISGHTALYWYRQSLGQGLEFLIYFQGNSAPDKSGLPSDRFSAERTGGSVSTLTIQRTQQEDSAVYLCASSLDGVDRDAFFGQGTRLTVV.

The rearrangement links TRBV7-2 to TRBJ1-2; D gene unclear. The length of the CDR3 is 14 residues. Looked up from germline, CDR1 is SGHTA and CDR2 is FQGNSA. V lost 5 bases and J lost 2, with 12 bases in between. CDR3 sequence: CASSQRPLNYGYTF. The CDR3 DNA reads as TGTGCCAGCAGCCAACGGCCCCTAAACTATGGCTACACCTTC.

This clonotype has just a few counts. V is TRBV7-9 and J is TRBJ2-1, with D uncertain. Trimming stripped 4 bases from V and 7 bases from J, with 11 bases between. This CDR3 spans 13 amino acids. Germline lookup yields CDR1 SEHNR and CDR2 FQNEAQ (reference sequence). The CDR3 loop is CASSYSGGNEQFF. CDR3 in DNA: TGTGCCAGCAGCTATTCAGGTGGTAATGAGCAGTTCTTC.

The chain has TRBV28 and TRBJ2-2; maybe TRBD2 (7 bases). The CDR3 sequence is 16 residues long. V was pared by 5 bases and J by 5 bases, with 18 bases between. In germline, CDR1 is MDHEN, CDR2 SYDVKM. Here the CDR3 reads CASSPEGGRKTGELFF. In nucleotides, the CDR3 is TGTGCCAGCAGTCCCGAGGGGGGGCGAAAAACCGGGGAGCTGTTTTTT.

This clonotype was seen a few times. The genes are TRBV24-1 and TRBJ2-7; no clear D gene. V lost 9 bases and J 0 bases, leaving 11 bases between the germline ends. CDR3 size: 13 residues. Germline loops: CDR1 KGHDR, CDR2 SFDVKD. CDR3 in DNA: TGTGCCACCGAGGCACCGAGCTCCTACGAGCAGTACTTC. This sequence encodes CATEAPSSYEQYF.

Only a few counts were recorded for this clonotype. The V and J genes are TRBV11-2 and TRBJ2-7, with D unclear. The CDR3 has 12 amino acids. With 3 bases removed from V and 2 bases from J, the gap between germline ends came to 5 bases. Germline CDR1 reads SGHAT; CDR2 reads FQNNGV. In DNA form, the CDR3 reads TGTGCCAGCAGCTTTTTTGCCTACGAGCAGTACTTC. It encodes CASSFFAYEQYF.